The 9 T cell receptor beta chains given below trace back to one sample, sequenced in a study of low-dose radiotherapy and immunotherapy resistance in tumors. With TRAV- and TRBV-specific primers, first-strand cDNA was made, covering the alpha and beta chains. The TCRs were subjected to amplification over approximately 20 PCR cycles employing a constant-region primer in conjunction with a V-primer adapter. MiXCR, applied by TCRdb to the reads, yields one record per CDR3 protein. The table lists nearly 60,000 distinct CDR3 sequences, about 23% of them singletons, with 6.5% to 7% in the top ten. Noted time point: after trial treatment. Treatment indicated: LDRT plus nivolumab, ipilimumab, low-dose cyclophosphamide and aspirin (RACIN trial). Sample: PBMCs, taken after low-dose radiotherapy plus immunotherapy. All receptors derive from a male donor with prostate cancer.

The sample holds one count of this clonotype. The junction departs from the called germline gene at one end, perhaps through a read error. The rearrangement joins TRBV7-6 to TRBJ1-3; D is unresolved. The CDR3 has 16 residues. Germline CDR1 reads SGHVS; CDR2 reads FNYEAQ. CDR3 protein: CDSTPLREGAGNTIYF. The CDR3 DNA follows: TGTGACAGCACCCCCCTAAGGGAGGGAGCCGGAAACACCATATATTTT.

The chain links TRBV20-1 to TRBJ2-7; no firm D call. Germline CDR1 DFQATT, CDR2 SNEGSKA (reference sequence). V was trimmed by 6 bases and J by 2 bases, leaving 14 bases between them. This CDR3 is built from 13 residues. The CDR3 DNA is TGCAGTGCACACTCGACTCGTACCTACGAGCAGTACTTC. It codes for CSAHSTRTYEQYF.

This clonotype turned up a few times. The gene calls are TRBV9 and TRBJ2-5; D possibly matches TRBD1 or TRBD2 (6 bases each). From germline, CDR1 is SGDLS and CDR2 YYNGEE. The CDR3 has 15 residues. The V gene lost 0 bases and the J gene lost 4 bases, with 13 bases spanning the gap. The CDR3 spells CASSVAPQGGETQYF. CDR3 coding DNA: TGTGCCAGCAGCGTAGCTCCACAGGGAGGAGAGACCCAGTACTTC.

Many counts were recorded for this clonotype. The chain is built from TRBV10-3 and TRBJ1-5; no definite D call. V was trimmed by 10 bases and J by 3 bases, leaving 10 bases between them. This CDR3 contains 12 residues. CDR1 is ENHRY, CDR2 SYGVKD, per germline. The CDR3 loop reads CATSGLNQPQHF. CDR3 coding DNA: TGTGCCACCAGCGGACTCAATCAGCCCCAGCATTTT.

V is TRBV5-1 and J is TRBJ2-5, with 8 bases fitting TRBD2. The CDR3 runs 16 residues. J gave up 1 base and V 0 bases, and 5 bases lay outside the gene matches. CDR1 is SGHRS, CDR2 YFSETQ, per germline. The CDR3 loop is CASSLVGGGLQETQYF. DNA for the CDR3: TGCGCCAGCAGCTTGGTCGGCGGGGGGCTCCAAGAGACCCAGTACTTC.

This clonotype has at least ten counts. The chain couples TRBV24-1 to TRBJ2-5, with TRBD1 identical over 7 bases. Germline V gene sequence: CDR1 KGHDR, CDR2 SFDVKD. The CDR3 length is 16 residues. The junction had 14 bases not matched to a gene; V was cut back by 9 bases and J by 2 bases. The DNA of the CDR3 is TGTGCCACCCGTGGGACCGGGACAGCATTACAAGAGACCCAGTACTTC. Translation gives CATRGTGTALQETQYF.

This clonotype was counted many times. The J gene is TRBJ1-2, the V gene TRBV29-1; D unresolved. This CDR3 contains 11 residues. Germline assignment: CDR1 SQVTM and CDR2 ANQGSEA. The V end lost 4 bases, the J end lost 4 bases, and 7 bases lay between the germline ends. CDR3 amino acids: CSVGSGYGYTF. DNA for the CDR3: TGCAGCGTTGGGTCAGGCTATGGCTACACCTTC.

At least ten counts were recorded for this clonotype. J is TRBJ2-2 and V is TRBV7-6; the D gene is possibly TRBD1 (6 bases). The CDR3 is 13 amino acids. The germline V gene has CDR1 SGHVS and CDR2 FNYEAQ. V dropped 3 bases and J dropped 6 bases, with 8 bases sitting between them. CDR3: CASSLGAAGELFF. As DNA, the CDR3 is TGTGCCAGCAGCTTGGGGGCGGCCGGGGAGCTGTTTTTT.

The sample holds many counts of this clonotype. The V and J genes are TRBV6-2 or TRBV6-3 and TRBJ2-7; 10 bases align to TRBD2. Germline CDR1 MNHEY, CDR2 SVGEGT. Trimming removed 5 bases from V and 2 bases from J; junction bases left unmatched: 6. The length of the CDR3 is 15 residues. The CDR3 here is CASSPLTSGTYEQYF. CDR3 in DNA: TGTGCCAGCAGTCCCCTCACTAGCGGGACCTACGAGCAGTACTTC.